What follows are 3 T cell receptor beta chains derived from one specimen sequenced in a study of cytomegalovirus exposure and HLA in healthy donors. The PCR had 60 Vbeta and 13 Jbeta primers. Clones were read by immunoSEQ multiplex PCR, and TCRdb kept only the in-frame ones, dropping some. The sample holds under 200,000 clones, roughly 75% seen once. Sequencing input: PBMCs. Receptors were obtained from a woman between 50 and 59 years old in good health and CMV-seropositive.

V is TRBV23-1 and J is TRBJ2-7; 7 bases line up with TRBD2. TRBV23-1 is given ORF status, its function remaining uncertain. Germline trimming cut 1 base from V and 7 bases from J; bases unmatched to any gene: 13. CDR3 length: 16 amino acids. This CDR3 is CASSQLTASGDLEQYF. Here the CDR3 DNA reads TGCGCCAGCAGTCAATTGACCGCTAGCGGAGACCTGGAGCAGTACTTC.

A few counts support this clone. V is TRBV4-2 and J is TRBJ2-1, with TRBD1 identical over 7 bases. J lost 2 bases, V lost 4 bases, and 2 bases had no gene match. The CDR3 spans 14 residues. Germline V gene sequence: CDR1 LGHNA, CDR2 YNFKEQ. The DNA of the CDR3 is TGTGCCAGCAGCCCGGGACAGACCTACAATGAGCAGTTCTTC. Translating it yields CASSPGQTYNEQFF.

CDR3: CASRSGGQGLSNYGYTF. CDR3 in DNA: TGTGCCAGCAGATCCGGTGGACAGGGGCTATCTAACTATGGCTACACCTTC. The rearrangement joins TRBV5-4 to TRBJ1-2; TRBD1 agrees at 9 bases. Germline trimming cut 5 bases from V and 0 bases from J; bases unmatched to any gene: 11. The germline gives CDR1 SGHNT, CDR2 YYREEE (reference sequence). This CDR3 contains 17 residues.